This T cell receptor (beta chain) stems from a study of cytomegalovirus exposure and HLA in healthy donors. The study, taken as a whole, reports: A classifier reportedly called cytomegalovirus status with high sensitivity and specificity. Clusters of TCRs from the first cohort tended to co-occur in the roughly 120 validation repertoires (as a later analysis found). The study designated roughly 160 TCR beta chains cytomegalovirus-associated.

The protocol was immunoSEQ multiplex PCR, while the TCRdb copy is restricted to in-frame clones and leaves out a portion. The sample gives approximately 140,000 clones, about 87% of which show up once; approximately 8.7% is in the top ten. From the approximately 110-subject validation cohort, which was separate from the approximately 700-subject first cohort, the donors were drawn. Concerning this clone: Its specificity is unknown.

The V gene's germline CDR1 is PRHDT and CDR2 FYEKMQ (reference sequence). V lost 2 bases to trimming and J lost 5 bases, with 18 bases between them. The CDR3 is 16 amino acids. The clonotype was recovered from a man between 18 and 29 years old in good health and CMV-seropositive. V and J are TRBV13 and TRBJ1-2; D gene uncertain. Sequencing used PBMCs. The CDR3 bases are TGTGCCAGCAGCTTATTTTCCAGGCGAGAGCGGTATGGCTACACCTTC. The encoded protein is CASSLFSRRERYGYTF.